This T cell receptor beta chain was profiled in a study of cytomegalovirus exposure and HLA in healthy donors. For the study at large: The roughly 110 validation repertoires matched the roughly 700 first-cohort repertoires in platform, a later analysis reported.

With regard to this clone: Its antigen is undetermined.

Study-wide points: Three chains tied to CMV proved CMV antigen-specific in vitro.

Data came from immunoSEQ multiplex PCR; TCRdb stores just in-frame clones and leaves some out. The sample has hundreds of thousands of clones; roughly 83% are singletons. In germline, CDR1 is MDHEN, CDR2 SYDVKM. The CDR3 loop spans 16 amino acids. V shed 6 bases and J 5 bases; nucleotides not matched to a gene: 8. Input material: PBMCs. The receptor was derived from a woman younger than 30 in good health and CMV-seronegative. The J gene is TRBJ2-5, the V gene TRBV28, with TRBD2 identical over 14 bases. CDR3 nucleotide sequence: TGTGCCAGCAGCCCCCCCGGACTAGCGGGAGGCGAGACCCAGTACTTC. Translating gives CASSPPGLAGGETQYF. The full variable domain, rest sourced from reference TRBV28 and TRBJ2-5, is DVKVTQSSRYLVKRTGEKVFLECVQDMDHENMFWYRQDPGLGLRLIYFSYDVKMKEKGDIPEGYSVSREKKERFSLILESASTNQTSMYLCASSPPGLAGGETQYFGPGTRLLVL.